What follows are 8 T cell receptor beta chains derived from one specimen sequenced in a study of technical replicates of blood from several donors. Measured with immunoSEQ multiplex PCR; TCRdb has only the in-frame clones, and not every one. The data hold about 81,000 clones, with 75% to 90% observed a single time. Material for sequencing was PBMCs. Receptors were obtained from a human donor in good health. Some clones in this sample may be carry-over from other donors' samples.

This clone appeared a few times. The same CDR3 arises from other DNA sequences in this sample as well. This chain joins TRBV5-1 and TRBJ1-1; D possibly corresponds to TRBD1 (5 bases). CDR3 length equals 14 residues. V dropped 0 bases and J dropped 4 bases, with 10 bases sitting between them. CDR1 and CDR2 (germline): SGHRS, YFSETQ. DNA for the CDR3: TGCGCCAGCAGCTTGGCCGGGGGGGGCACTGAAGCTTTCTTT. As protein: CASSLAGGGTEAFF.

J is TRBJ1-6 and V is TRBV30; no firm D call. CDR1 and CDR2 from the germline V gene are GTSNPN and SVGIG (reference sequence). The CDR3 totals 13 residues. V lost 2 bases and J lost 4, with 6 bases in between. The CDR3: CAWSSQYNSPLHF. The CDR3 nucleotides are TGTGCCTGGAGTTCCCAGTATAATTCACCCCTCCACTTT.

The chain combines TRBV25-1 with TRBJ1-3, with 7 bases aligning to TRBD1. The ends lost 2 bases at V and 2 bases at J; junction bases unmatched: 6. Per germline, CDR1 MGHDK and CDR2 SYGVNS. CDR3 length equals 16 residues. In DNA, the CDR3 is TGTGCCAGCAGTGAAGGACTGACAGGGACTGGAAACACCATATATTTT. Translating it yields CASSEGLTGTGNTIYF.

The chain employs TRBV4-2 and TRBJ2-1; 13 nucleotides match TRBD2. The V gene end was trimmed by 3 bases and the J gene end by 5 bases; junction bases not matched to a gene: 1. The CDR3 sequence is 15 residues long. CDR1 is LGHNA, CDR2 YNFKEQ, per germline. CDR3 amino acids: CASSHGLAGDNEQFF. The CDR3 nucleotides read TGTGCCAGCAGCCATGGACTAGCGGGAGACAATGAGCAGTTCTTC.

V is TRBV6-5 and J is TRBJ1-2; 8 bases map to TRBD1. Per germline, CDR1 MNHEY and CDR2 SVGAGI. V gave up 2 bases and J gave up 8 bases; unmatched junction bases: 7. CDR3 size: 14 residues. In DNA, the CDR3 is TGTGCCAGCAGTTACGGTCGCAGGGGGCTAGGCTACACCTTC. Translating gives CASSYGRRGLGYTF.

This chain connects TRBV5-1 to TRBJ2-2, with TRBD2 matching 7 bases. The CDR3 runs to 18 residues. CDR1 and CDR2 from the germline V gene are SGHRS and YFSETQ. V was pared by 2 bases and J by 2 bases, with 12 bases of the junction left unmatched. CDR3 amino acids: CASSLLFGGRGNTGELFF. Here the CDR3 DNA reads TGCGCCAGCAGCTTATTGTTCGGGGGGAGAGGAAACACCGGGGAGCTGTTTTTT.

This clone was observed a single time. This chain links TRBV18 with TRBJ2-7; D not resolved. CDR1 KGHSH and CDR2 LQKENI come from the germline V gene. V dropped 2 bases and J dropped 4 bases, with 6 bases sitting between them. The CDR3 has 12 residues. CDR3 protein: CASSPARYEQYF. The DNA of the CDR3 is TGTGCCAGCTCACCAGCACGGTACGAGCAGTACTTC. Full variable domain (remainder filled in from reference TRBV18 and TRBJ2-7): NAGVMQNPRHLVRRRGQEARLRCSPMKGHSHVYWYRQLPEEGLKFMVYLQKENIIDESGMPKERFSAEFPKEGPSILRIQQVVRGDSAAYFCASSPARYEQYFGPGTRLTVT.

The chain is built from TRBV6-9 and TRBJ2-7, with D perhaps matching TRBD1 (5 bases). Trimming shortened V by 10 bases and J by 0 bases, and 16 bases separated the two germline ends. The CDR3 covers 14 residues. The germline CDR1 and CDR2 sequences are MNHGY and SVAAGI. CDR3 loop: CATPPGFHSYEQYF. The CDR3 region has the DNA TGTGCCACCCCCCCAGGGTTTCACTCCTACGAGCAGTACTTC.